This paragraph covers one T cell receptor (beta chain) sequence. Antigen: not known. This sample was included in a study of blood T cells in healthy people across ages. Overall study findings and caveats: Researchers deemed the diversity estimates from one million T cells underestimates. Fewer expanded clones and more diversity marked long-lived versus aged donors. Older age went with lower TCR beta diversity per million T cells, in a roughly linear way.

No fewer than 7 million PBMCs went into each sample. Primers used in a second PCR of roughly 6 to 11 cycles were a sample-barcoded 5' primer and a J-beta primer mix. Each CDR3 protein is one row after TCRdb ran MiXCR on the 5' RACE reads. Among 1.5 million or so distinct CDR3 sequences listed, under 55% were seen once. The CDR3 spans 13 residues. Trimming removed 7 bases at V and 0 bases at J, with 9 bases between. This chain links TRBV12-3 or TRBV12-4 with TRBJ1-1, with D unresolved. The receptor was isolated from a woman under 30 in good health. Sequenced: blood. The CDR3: CASTSQMNTEAFF. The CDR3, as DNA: TGTGCCAGCACCAGCCAGATGAACACTGAAGCTTTCTTT.